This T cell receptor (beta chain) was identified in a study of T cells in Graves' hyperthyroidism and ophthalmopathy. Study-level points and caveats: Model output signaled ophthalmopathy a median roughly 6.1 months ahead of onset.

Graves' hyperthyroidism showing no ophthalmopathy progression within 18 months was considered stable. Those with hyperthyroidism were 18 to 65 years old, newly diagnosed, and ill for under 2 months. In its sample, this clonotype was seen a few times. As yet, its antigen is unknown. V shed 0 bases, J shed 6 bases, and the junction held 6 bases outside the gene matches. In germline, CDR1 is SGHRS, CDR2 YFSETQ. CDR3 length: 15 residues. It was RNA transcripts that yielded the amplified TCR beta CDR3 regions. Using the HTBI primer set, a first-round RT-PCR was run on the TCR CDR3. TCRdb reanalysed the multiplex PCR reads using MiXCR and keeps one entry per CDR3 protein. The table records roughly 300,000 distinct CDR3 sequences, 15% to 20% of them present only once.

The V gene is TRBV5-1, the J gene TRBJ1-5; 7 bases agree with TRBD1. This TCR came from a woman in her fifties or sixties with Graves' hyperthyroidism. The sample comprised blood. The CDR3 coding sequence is TGCGCCAGCAGCTTGGGTGAAGGGGGCCGTCAGCCCCAGCATTTT. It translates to CASSLGEGGRQPQHF.